This T cell receptor (beta chain) was sequenced in a study of somatic mutations in cytotoxic T cells in rheumatoid arthritis. This clone has just a few counts. Profiled with immunoSEQ multiplex PCR; TCRdb holds only in-frame clones, not every one. The table lists about 14,000 clones, roughly 80% of them singletons. Purity of the CD4+ and CD8+ cells, isolated by positive magnetic bead selection, was checked by flow cytometry. Trimming shortened V by 1 base and J by 4 bases, and 11 bases separated the two germline ends. Per germline, CDR1 LGHNA and CDR2 YNFKEQ. This CDR3 spans 15 amino acids. This clonotype originated in an adult with rheumatoid arthritis. Material for sequencing was CD8+ T cells sorted from blood. V and J are TRBV4-2 and TRBJ1-5; D is unclear. The CDR3 spells CASSQGREFNQPQHF. CDR3 nucleotides: TGTGCCAGCAGCCAAGGACGGGAGTTTAATCAGCCCCAGCATTTT.